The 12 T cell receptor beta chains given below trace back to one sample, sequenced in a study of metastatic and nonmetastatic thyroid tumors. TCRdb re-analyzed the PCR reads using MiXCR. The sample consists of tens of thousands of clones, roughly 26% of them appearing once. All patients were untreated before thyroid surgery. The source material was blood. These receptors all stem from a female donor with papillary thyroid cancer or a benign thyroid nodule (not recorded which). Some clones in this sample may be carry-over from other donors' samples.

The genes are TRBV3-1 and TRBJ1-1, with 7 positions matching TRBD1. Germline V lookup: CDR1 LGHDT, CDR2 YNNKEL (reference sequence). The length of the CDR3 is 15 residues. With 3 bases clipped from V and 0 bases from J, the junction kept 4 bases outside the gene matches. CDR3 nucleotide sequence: TGTGCCAGCAGCCAGCCCGGGACAGTGAACACTGAAGCTTTCTTT. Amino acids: CASSQPGTVNTEAFF.

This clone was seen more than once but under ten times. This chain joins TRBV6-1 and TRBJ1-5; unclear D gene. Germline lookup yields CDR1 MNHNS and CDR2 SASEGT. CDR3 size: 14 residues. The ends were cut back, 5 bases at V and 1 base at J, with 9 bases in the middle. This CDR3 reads CASSKDASNQPQHF. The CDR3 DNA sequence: TGTGCCAGCAGTAAGGACGCGAGCAATCAGCCCCAGCATTTT.

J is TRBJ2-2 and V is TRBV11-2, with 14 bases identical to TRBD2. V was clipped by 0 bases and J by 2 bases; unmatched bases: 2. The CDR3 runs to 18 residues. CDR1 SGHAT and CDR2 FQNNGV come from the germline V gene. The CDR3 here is CASSLETSGRVNTGELFF. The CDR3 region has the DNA TGTGCCAGCAGCTTAGAGACTAGCGGGAGGGTCAACACCGGGGAGCTGTTTTTT.

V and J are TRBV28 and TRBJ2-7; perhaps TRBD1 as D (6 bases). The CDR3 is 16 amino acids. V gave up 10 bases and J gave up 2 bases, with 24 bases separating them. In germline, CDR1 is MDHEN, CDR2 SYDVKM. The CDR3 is CAMRRGCGSSPYEQYF. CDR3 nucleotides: TGTGCCATGCGAAGGGGGTGCGGTTCAAGCCCCTACGAGCAGTACTTC.

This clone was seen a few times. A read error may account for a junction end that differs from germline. CDR3 residues: CASSPLAGGPYEKYF. In DNA form, the CDR3 reads TGTGCCAGCAGTCCCCTAGCGGGAGGGCCCTACGAGAAGTACTTC. The chain recombines TRBV12-3 or TRBV12-4 with TRBJ2-7; 12 positions match TRBD2. This CDR3 has 15 residues.

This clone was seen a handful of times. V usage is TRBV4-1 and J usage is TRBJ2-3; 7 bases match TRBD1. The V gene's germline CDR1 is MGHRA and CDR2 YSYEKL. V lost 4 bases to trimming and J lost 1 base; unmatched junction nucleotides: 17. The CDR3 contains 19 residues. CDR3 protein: CASSPQLLPTGWGTDTQYF. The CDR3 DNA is TGCGCCAGCAGCCCACAACTCTTGCCGACAGGGTGGGGCACAGATACGCAGTATTTT.

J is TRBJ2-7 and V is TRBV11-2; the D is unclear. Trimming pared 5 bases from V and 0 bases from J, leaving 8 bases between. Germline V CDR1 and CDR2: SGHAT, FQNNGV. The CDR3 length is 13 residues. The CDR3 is CASSALFSYEQYF. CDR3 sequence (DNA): TGTGCCAGCAGCGCCCTCTTCTCCTACGAGCAGTACTTC.

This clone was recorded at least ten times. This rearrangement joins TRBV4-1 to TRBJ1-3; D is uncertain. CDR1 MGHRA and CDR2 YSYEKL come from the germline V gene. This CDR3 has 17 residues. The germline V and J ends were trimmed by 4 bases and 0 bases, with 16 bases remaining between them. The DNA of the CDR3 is TGCGCCAGCAGCCGAGCAGGTTTAACTTACTCTGGAAACACCATATATTTT. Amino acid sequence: CASSRAGLTYSGNTIYF.

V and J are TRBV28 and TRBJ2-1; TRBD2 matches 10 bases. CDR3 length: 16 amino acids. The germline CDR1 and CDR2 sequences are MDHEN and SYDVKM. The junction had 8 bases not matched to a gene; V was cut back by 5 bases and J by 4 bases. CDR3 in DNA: TGTGCCAGCAGTCCATTCCGGACTAGCGGTTACAATGAGCAGTTCTTC. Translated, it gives CASSPFRTSGYNEQFF.

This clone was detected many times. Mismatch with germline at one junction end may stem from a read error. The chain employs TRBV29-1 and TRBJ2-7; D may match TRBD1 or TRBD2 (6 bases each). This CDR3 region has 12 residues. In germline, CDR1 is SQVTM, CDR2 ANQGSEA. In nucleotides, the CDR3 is TGCAGCGTGGAAGGAGGGGGGAACGAGCAGTACTTC. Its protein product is CSVEGGGNEQYF.

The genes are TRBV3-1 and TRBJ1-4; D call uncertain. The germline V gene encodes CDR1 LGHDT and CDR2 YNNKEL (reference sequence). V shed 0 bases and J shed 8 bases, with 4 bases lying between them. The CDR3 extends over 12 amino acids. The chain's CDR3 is CASSQDGEKLFF. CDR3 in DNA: TGTGCCAGCAGCCAAGATGGAGAAAAACTGTTTTTT.

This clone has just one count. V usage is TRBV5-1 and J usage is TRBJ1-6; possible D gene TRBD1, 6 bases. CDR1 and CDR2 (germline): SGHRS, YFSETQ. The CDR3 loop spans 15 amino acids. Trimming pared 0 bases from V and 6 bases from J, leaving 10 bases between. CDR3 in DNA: TGCGCCAGCAGCTTGGAGGGCAGGGGTAATTCACCCCTCCACTTT. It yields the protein CASSLEGRGNSPLHF.